The present TCR beta chain was sequenced within a study of cytomegalovirus exposure and HLA in healthy donors. The PCR contained 60 Vbeta and 13 Jbeta primers. TCRdb's table, derived via immunoSEQ multiplex PCR, lists solely in-frame clones and lacks some. This sample has about 78,000 clones, with less than 85% found just once. V lost 5 bases to trimming and J lost 6 bases, with 21 bases between them. This CDR3 has 16 residues. CDR1 and CDR2 (germline): MDHEN, SYDVKM. The sequence was collected from a woman between 45 and 65 years old in good health and CMV-seronegative. Sequencing input: PBMCs. This chain links TRBV28 with TRBJ2-3; a possible D gene is TRBD1 (6 bases). The CDR3 sequence is CASSLSQGISADTQYF. CDR3 bases: TGTGCCAGCAGTCTCTCACAGGGTATCTCTGCGGATACGCAGTATTTT.